These T cell receptor beta chains were read from a single sample in a study of shared clonotypes between healthy human individuals. Measured with immunoSEQ multiplex PCR; TCRdb has only the in-frame clones, and not every one. The table lists under 550,000 clones, 90% to 97% of them singletons. The sequencing sample was made of naive CD4+ T cells sorted from blood. The receptor source for this set is a woman younger than 45 in good health. CDR3s leave out the opening cysteine and the closing phenylalanine or tryptophan. Fields, in order: J gene, clone size, V gene, CDR3 protein. Clone size is not always given. Where it is, it says once, few, many or a class for expanded clones.

J: TRBJ2-1; size: once; V: TRBV11-2; CDR3: ASSSLQGSYNEQF
J: TRBJ1-1; size: NA; V: TRBV4-1; CDR3: ASSRLWDTEAF
J: TRBJ2-7; size: NA; V: TRBV25-1; CDR3: ASSESILQPSYEQY
J: TRBJ2-5; size: NA; V: TRBV20-1; CDR3: SANNQETQY
J: TRBJ1-4; size: NA; V: TRBV18; CDR3: ASSPPSGAGEKLF
J: TRBJ1-5; size: NA; V: TRBV28; CDR3: ASGGLNQPQH
J: TRBJ1-2; size: NA; V: TRBV6-1; CDR3: ASSEGGVANGYT
J: TRBJ1-2; size: NA; V: TRBV5-1; CDR3: ASSLGGTEEYGYT
J: TRBJ2-1; size: NA; V: TRBV14; CDR3: ASRQKGGRYEQF
J: TRBJ2-7; size: once; V: TRBV28; CDR3: ASRWQGASYEQY
J: TRBJ2-3; size: NA; V: TRBV5-1; CDR3: ASSLAIGATDTQY